Sequencing of this TCR beta chain was carried out in a study of cytomegalovirus exposure and HLA in healthy donors. Whole-study findings and limits: In a later analysis, specific HLA alleles were associated with 15,000 or so TCR beta sequences at a 0.05 false discovery rate. It was reportedly the case that the classifier diagnosed cytomegalovirus status with high specificity and sensitivity. Later findings reportedly placed an Asian-associated ancestry cluster below the roughly 670-donor mean for N-insertions. Links to common viral pathogens appeared, in a later analysis, for several of the most significant clusters.

As to this clone: Its antigen is not known.

This PCR relied on a set of 60 Vbeta primers and 13 Jbeta primers. Assay used: immunoSEQ multiplex PCR; TCRdb lists only in-frame clones, some missing. The sample shows 150,000 to 200,000 clones, approximately 84% of them seen only once. The V and J ends lost 4 bases and 0 bases, in that order; junction bases with no gene match: 4. CDR1 and CDR2 (germline): LNHDA, SQIVND (reference sequence). CDR3 size: 16 residues. The sequencing sample was made of PBMCs. The clonotype was recovered from a female donor in good health and CMV-seronegative. The rearrangement uses TRBV19 and TRBJ2-7, with 12 positions matching TRBD2. In nucleotides, the CDR3 is TGTGCCAGTAGTACCCGACTAGCGGGGGTCTCCTACGAGCAGTACTTC. Translation gives CASSTRLAGVSYEQYF.